One sample yielded the 12 T cell receptor beta chains listed below, sequenced in a study of shared T cell receptors in the human thymus (dated by TCRdb to the early 2020s). The library was generated by the immunoSEQ multiplex PCR assay. TCRdb mirrors the immuneACCESS table, restricted to in-frame sequences. Some clones are absent from its copies; in checked studies, under half trace to an unresolved V gene, and the reason for the others is unknown. This sample comprises a few hundred thousand clones, 85% to 95% of them detected only once. The ten largest clones represent around 0.019% of the sample. What was sequenced was thymocytes. The receptors here all came from a human donor.

The rearrangement links TRBV11-2 to TRBJ2-5; D is ambiguous. This CDR3 comprises 14 residues. Germline values: CDR1 SGHAT, CDR2 FQNNGV. The V end lost 1 base, the J end lost 3 bases, and 9 bases lay between the germline ends. CDR3 in amino acids: CASSLVVSEETQYF. Here the CDR3 DNA reads TGTGCCAGCAGCTTAGTAGTCAGTGAAGAGACCCAGTACTTC. Drawing the rest from reference TRBV11-2 and TRBJ2-5, the complete variable domain is EAGVAQSPRYKIIEKRQSVAFWCNPISGHATLYWYQQILGQGPKLLIQFQNNGVVDDSQLPKDRFSAERLKGVDSTLKIQPAKLEDSAVYLCASSLVVSEETQYFGPGTRLLVL.

The J gene is TRBJ2-5, the V gene TRBV5-1; D is perhaps TRBD2 (5 bases). Germline CDR1 SGHRS, CDR2 YFSETQ. V was shortened by 0 bases and J by 3 bases, with 15 bases between the two germline ends. The CDR3 loop spans 16 amino acids. The CDR3 DNA reads TGCGCCAGCAGCTTGGCCAGAGCTGACTACAAAGAGACCCAGTACTTC. The encoded protein is CASSLARADYKETQYF.

The chain employs TRBV27 and TRBJ1-1, with unresolved D. V lost 5 bases to trimming and J lost 0 bases, with 7 bases between them. The germline V gene has CDR1 MNHEY and CDR2 SMNVEV (reference sequence). The CDR3 sequence is 13 residues long. The CDR3 reads CASSQNLNTEAFF. Written as DNA, the CDR3 is TGTGCCAGCAGTCAAAATTTGAACACTGAAGCTTTCTTT.

The gene calls are TRBV20-1 and TRBJ2-7; D unresolved. V lost 6 bases and J 11 bases, leaving 14 bases between the germline ends. Germline V gene sequence: CDR1 DFQATT, CDR2 SNEGSKA (reference sequence). The CDR3 contains 10 residues. The CDR3 DNA reads as TGCAGTGCAGTACGGGCCTCGGAGTACTTC. Protein product: CSAVRASEYF.

V and J are TRBV9 and TRBJ2-6, with 10 bases matching TRBD2. This CDR3 comprises 21 residues. Germline CDR1 is SGDLS and CDR2 is YYNGEE. The J segment lost 3 bases and the V segment lost 3 bases, leaving 18 bases of the junction unmatched. The CDR3 DNA follows: TGTGCCAGCAGCGCCAACGCAGGGGGGCTAGCGGGAGATGTTGGGGCCAACGTCCTGACTTTC. Translated, it gives CASSANAGGLAGDVGANVLTF.

This chain connects TRBV7-2 to TRBJ1-2; D remains ambiguous. With 5 bases removed from V and 5 bases from J, the gap between germline ends came to 9 bases. In germline, CDR1 is SGHTA, CDR2 FQGNSA. This CDR3 contains 12 residues. CDR3 loop: CASSPAGYGYTF. For the CDR3, the DNA is TGTGCCAGCAGCCCCGCGGGGTATGGCTACACCTTC.

CDR3: CASSLDSRAEPYEQYF. The CDR3 DNA reads TGTGCCAGCAGCTTAGATTCCAGGGCCGAACCCTACGAGCAGTACTTC. V is TRBV5-6 and J is TRBJ2-7; D is possibly TRBD1 (5 bases). The germline V gene encodes CDR1 SGHDT and CDR2 YYEEEE. CDR3 length: 16 amino acids. V gave up 2 bases and J gave up 2 bases, with 17 bases separating them. The full variable domain, completed using reference TRBV5-6 and TRBJ2-7, is DAGVTQSPTHLIKTRGQQVTLRCSPKSGHDTVSWYQQALGQGPQFIFQYYEEEERQRGNFPDRFSGHQFPNYSSELNVNALLLGDSALYLCASSLDSRAEPYEQYFGPGTRLTVT.

This chain joins TRBV7-3 and TRBJ1-1, with 8 bases aligning to TRBD1. V lost 7 bases, J lost 5 bases, and 9 bases stayed unmatched. Germline V gene data show CDR1 as SGHTA and CDR2 as FQGTGA. This CDR3 comprises 14 residues. The CDR3 DNA reads as TGTGCCAGCAACCGTAGGACAGGGAGGACTGAAGCTTTCTTT. It specifies CASNRRTGRTEAFF. Complete variable domain (other parts from reference TRBV7-3 and TRBJ1-1): GAGVSQTPSNKVTEKGKYVELRCDPISGHTALYWYRQSLGQGPEFLIYFQGTGAADDSGLPNDRFFAVRPEGSVSTLKIQRTERGDSAVYLCASNRRTGRTEAFFGQGTRLTVV.

This clone was seen once. The chain carries TRBV5-8 and TRBJ1-1, with unresolved D. CDR1 SGHTS and CDR2 YDEGEE come from the germline V gene. This CDR3 is built from 14 residues. The V end was cut by 4 bases, the J end by 1 base, with 11 bases between. As DNA, the CDR3 is TGTGCCAGCAGCCCCCCGGGAGGGAACACTGAAGCTTTCTTT. This codes for CASSPPGGNTEAFF.

The chain combines TRBV20-1 with TRBJ1-2; D is unresolved. Germline assignment: CDR1 DFQATT and CDR2 SNEGSKA (reference sequence). Trimming removed 7 bases from V and 3 bases from J, with 6 bases in between. This CDR3 contains 10 residues. CDR3 sequence reads: CSVGYYGYTF. CDR3 sequence (DNA): TGCAGTGTTGGATACTATGGCTACACCTTC.

The rearrangement links TRBV7-9 to TRBJ2-7; D remains unclear. The length of the CDR3 is 15 residues. From germline, CDR1 is SEHNR and CDR2 FQNEAQ (reference sequence). Trimming took off 1 base at V and 4 bases at J, with 14 bases between the two ends. The CDR3 protein is CASSLEGRRLYEQYF. The CDR3 nucleotides are TGTGCCAGCAGCTTAGAGGGCAGGCGACTGTACGAGCAGTACTTC. Supplemented by reference TRBV7-9 and TRBJ2-7, the full variable domain reads DTGVSQNPRHKITKRGQNVTFRCDPISEHNRLYWYRQTLGQGPEFLTYFQNEAQLEKSRLLSDRFSAERPKGSFSTLEIQRTEQGDSAMYLCASSLEGRRLYEQYFGPGTRLTVT.

This rearrangement joins TRBV9 to TRBJ2-1, with TRBD2 as a possible D gene (6 bases). This CDR3 has 16 amino acids. Trimming removed 4 bases from V and 0 bases from J, with 14 bases in between. Germline lookup yields CDR1 SGDLS and CDR2 YYNGEE. In DNA form, the CDR3 reads TGTGCCAGCAGCACCCGGACTACCAGCTCCTACAATGAGCAGTTCTTC. Its protein is CASSTRTTSSYNEQFF.